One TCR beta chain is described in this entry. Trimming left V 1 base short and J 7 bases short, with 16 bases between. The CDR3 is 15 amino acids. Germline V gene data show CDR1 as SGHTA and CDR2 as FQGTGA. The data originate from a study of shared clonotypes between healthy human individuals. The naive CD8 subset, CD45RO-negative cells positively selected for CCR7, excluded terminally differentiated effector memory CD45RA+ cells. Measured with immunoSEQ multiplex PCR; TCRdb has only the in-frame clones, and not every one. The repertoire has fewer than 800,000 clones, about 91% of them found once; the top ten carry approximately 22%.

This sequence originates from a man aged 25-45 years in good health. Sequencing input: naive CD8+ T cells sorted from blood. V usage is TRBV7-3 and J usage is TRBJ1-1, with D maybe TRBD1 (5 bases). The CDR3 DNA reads TGTGCCAGCAGCTTAAATGTTGGGACCGAGGGTGAAGCTTTCTTT. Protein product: CASSLNVGTEGEAFF.